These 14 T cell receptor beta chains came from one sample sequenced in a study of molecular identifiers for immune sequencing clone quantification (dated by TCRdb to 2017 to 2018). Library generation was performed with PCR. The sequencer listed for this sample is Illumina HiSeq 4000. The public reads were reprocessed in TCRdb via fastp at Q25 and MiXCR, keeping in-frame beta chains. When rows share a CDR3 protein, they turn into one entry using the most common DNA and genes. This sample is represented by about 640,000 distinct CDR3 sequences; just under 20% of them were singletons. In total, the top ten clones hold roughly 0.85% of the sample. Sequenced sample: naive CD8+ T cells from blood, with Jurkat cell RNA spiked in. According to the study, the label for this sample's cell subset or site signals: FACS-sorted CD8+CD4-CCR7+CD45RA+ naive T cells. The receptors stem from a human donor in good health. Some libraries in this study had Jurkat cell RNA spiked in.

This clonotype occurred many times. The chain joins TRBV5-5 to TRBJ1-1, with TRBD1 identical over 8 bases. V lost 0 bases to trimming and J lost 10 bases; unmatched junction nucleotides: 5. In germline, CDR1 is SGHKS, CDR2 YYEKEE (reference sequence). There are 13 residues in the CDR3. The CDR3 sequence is CASSLAQGVAAFF. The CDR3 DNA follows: TGTGCCAGCAGCTTGGCACAGGGGGTAGCAGCTTTCTTT.

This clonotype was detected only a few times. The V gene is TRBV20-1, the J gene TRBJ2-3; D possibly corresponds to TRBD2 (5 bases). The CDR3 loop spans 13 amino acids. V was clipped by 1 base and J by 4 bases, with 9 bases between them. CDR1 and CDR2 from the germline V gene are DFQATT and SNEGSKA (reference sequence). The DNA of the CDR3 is TGCAGTGCTAGAGCCTCTAGCTCAGATACGCAGTATTTT. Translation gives CSARASSSDTQYF.

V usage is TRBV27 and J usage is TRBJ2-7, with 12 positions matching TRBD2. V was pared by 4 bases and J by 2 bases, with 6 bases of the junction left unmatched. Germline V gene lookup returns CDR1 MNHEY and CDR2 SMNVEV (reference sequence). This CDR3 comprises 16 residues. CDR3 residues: CASSSRTSGNTYEQYF. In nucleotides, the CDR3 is TGTGCCAGCAGTTCTCGGACTAGCGGGAATACCTACGAGCAGTACTTC.

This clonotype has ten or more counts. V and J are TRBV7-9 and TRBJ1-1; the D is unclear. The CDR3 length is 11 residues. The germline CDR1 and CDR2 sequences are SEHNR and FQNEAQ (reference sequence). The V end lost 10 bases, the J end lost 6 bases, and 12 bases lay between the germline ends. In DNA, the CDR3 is TGTGCCATCACCCGGTGGGCTGAAGCTTTCTTT. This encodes CAITRWAEAFF.

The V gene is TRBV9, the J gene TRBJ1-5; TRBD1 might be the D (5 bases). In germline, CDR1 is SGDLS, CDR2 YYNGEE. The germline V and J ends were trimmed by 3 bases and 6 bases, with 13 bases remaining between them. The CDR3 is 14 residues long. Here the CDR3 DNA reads TGTGCCAGCAGCGCCGGGGGAGGACCTCAGCCCCAGCATTTT. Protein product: CASSAGGGPQPQHF.

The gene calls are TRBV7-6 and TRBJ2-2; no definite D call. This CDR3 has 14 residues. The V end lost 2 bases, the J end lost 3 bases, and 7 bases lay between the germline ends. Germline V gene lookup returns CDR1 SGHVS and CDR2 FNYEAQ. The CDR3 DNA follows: TGTGCCAGCAGCTTAAGGCATTACACCGGGGAGCTGTTTTTT. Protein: CASSLRHYTGELFF. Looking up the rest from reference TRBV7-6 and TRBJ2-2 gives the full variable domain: GAGVSQSPRYKVTKRGQDVALRCDPISGHVSLYWYRQALGQGPEFLTYFNYEAQQDKSGLPNDRFSAERPEGSISTLTIQRTEQRDSAMYRCASSLRHYTGELFFGEGSRLTVL.

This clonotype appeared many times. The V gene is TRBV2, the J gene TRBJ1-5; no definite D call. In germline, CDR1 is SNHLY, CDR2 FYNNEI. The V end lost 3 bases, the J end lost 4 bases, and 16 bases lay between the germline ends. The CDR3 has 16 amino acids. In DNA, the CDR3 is TGTGCCAGCAGTGATCCTGGAGACGAGAGGAATCAGCCCCAGCATTTT. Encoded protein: CASSDPGDERNQPQHF.

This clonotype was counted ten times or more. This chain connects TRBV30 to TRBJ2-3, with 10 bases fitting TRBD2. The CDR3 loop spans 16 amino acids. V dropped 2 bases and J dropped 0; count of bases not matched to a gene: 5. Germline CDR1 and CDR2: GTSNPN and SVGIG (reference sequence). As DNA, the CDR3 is TGTGCCTGGAGTCTCGGACTAGCGGCTAGCACAGATACGCAGTATTTT. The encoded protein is CAWSLGLAASTDTQYF.

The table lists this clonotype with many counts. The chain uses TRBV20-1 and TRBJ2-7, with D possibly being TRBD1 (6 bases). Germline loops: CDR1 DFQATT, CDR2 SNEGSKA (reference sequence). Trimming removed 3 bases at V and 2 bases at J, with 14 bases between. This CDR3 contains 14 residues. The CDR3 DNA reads TGCAGTGCTAGCCCTTTGGGGACAACCTACGAGCAGTACTTC. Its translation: CSASPLGTTYEQYF.

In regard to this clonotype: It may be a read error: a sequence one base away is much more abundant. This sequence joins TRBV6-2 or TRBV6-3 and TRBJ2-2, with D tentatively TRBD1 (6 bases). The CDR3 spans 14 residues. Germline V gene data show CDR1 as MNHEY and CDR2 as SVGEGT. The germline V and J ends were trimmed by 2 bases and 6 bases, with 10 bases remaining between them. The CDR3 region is CASSYPYRAGELFF. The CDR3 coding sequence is TGTGCCAGCAGTTACCCTTACAGGGCCGGGGAGCTGTTTTTT.

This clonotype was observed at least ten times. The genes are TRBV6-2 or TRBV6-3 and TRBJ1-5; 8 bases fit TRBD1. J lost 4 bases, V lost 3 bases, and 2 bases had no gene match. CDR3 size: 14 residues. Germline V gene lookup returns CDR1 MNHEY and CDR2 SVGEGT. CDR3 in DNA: TGTGCCAGCAGTTATGGGACAGGTAATCAGCCCCAGCATTTT. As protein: CASSYGTGNQPQHF.

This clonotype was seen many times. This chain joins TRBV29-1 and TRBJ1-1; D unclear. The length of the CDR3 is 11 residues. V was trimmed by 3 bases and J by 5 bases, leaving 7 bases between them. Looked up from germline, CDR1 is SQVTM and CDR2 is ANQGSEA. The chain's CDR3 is CSVDRGTEAFF. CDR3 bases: TGCAGCGTTGACCGTGGGACTGAAGCTTTCTTT.

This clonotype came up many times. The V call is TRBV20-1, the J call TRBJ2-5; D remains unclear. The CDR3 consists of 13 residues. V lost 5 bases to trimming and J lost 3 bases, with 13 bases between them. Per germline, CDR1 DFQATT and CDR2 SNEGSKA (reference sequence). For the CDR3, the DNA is TGCAGTGCTCCCTGGCAGGCCAAAGAGACCCAGTACTTC. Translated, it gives CSAPWQAKETQYF.

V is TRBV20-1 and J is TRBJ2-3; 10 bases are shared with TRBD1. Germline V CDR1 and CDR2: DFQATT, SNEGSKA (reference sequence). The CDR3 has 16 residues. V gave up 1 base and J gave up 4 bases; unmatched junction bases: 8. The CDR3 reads CSARARDRGFSDTQYF. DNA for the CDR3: TGCAGTGCTAGAGCCAGGGACAGGGGATTCTCAGATACGCAGTATTTT.